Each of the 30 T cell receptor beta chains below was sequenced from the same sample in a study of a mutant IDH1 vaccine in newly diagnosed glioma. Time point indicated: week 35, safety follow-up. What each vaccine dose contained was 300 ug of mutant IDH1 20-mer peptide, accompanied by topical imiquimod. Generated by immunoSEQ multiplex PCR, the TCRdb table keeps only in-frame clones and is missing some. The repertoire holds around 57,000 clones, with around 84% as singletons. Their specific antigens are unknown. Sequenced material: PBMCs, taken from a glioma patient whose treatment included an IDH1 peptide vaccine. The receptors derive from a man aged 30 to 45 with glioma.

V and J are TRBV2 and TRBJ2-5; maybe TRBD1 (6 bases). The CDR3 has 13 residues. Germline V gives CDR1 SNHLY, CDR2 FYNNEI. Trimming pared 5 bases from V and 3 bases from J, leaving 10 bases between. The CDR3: CASSRTVEETQYF. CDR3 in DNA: TGTGCCAGCAGTAGGACAGTTGAAGAGACCCAGTACTTC.

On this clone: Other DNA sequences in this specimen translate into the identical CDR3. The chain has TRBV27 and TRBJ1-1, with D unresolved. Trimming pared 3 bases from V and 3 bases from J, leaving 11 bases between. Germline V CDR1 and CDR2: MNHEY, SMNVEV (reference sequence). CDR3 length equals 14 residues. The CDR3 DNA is TGTGCCAGCAGTTTGATTGATTCAGACACTGAAGCTTTCTTT. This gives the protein CASSLIDSDTEAFF.

Written as DNA, the CDR3 is TGTGGCAGGTATTCAATAACACAAAGTCGGGCCAACGTCCTGACTTTC. Protein product: CGRYSITQSRANVLTF. The rearrangement links TRBV8-2 to TRBJ2-6; TRBD1 reflects the table's D call only, with no check against the DNA. TRBV8-2 has pseudogene status. The CDR3 runs 16 residues.

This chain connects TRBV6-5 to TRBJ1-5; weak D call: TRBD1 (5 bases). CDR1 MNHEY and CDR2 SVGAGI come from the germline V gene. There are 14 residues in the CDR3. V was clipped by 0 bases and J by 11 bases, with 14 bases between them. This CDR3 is CASSYSSSGPSQHF. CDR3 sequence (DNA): TGTGCCAGCAGTTACTCAAGCTCAGGGCCGTCCCAGCATTTT.

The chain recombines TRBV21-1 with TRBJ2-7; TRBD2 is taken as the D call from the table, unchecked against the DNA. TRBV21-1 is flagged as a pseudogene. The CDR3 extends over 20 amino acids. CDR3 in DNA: TGTGCCAGCAGCAAAGCGATCTCGGGAGGCCCCCTACTAAGCTCCTACGAGCAGTACTTC. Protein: CASSKAISGGPLLSSYEQYF.

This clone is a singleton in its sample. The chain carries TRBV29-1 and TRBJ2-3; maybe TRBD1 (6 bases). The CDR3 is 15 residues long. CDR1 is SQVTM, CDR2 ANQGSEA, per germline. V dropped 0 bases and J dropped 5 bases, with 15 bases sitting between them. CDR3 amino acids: CSVEEGRGKGDTQYF. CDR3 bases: TGCAGCGTTGAAGAGGGCAGGGGCAAGGGAGATACGCAGTATTTT.

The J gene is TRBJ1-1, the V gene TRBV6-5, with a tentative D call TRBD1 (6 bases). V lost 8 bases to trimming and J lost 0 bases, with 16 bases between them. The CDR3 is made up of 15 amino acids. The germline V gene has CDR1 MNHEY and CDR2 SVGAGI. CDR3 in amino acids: CASGGRDLMNTEAFF. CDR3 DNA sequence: TGTGCCAGCGGGGGGCGGGACCTAATGAACACTGAAGCTTTCTTT.

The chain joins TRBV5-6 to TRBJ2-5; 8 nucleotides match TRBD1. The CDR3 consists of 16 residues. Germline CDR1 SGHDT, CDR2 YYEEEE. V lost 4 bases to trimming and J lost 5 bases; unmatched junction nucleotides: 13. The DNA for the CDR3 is TGTGCCAGCAGCCTACTAACAGGGACAGGTGTTGAGACCCAGTACTTC. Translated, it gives CASSLLTGTGVETQYF.

The DNA for the CDR3 is TGTGCCAGCAGCTTAGGGGGGCCCTCCTACGAGCAGTACTTC. This gives the protein CASSLGGPSYEQYF. The chain has TRBV7-9 and TRBJ2-7; tentative D call: TRBD1 (6 bases). Germline values: CDR1 SEHNR, CDR2 FQNEAQ (reference sequence). V lost 1 base, J lost 0 bases, and 7 bases lay in between. This CDR3 is built from 14 residues.

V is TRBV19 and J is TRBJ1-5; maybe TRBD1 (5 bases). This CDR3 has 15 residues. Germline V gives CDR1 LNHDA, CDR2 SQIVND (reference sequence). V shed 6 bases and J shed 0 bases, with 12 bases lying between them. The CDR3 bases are TGTGCCAGTAGCCGACAGACAGATAGCAATCAGCCCCAGCATTTT. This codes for CASSRQTDSNQPQHF. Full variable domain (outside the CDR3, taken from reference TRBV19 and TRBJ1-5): DGGITQSPKYLFRKEGQNVTLSCEQNLNHDAMYWYRQDPGQGLRLIYYSQIVNDFQKGDIAEGYSVSREKKESFPLTVTSAQKNPTAFYLCASSRQTDSNQPQHFGDGTRLSIL.

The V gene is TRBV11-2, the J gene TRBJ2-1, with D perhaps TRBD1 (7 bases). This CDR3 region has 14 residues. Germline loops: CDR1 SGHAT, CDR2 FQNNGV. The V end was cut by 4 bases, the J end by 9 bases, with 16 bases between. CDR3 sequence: CASSSPPQGGEQFF. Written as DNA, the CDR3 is TGTGCCAGCAGCTCCCCACCCCAGGGGGGTGAGCAGTTCTTC. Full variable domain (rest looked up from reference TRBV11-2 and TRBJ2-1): EAGVAQSPRYKIIEKRQSVAFWCNPISGHATLYWYQQILGQGPKLLIQFQNNGVVDDSQLPKDRFSAERLKGVDSTLKIQPAKLEDSAVYLCASSSPPQGGEQFFGPGTRLTVL.

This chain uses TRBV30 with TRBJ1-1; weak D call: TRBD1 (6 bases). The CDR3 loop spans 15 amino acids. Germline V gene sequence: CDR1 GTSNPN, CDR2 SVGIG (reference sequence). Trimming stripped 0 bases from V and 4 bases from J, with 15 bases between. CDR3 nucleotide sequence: TGTGCCTGGAGTGTACGGGGGGCGACGGGCACTGAAGCTTTCTTT. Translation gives CAWSVRGATGTEAFF.

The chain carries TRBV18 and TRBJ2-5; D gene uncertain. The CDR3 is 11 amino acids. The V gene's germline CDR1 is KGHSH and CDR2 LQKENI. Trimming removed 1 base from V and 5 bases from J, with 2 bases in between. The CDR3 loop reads CASSPLETQYF. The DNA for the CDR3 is TGTGCCAGCTCACCACTGGAGACCCAGTACTTC.

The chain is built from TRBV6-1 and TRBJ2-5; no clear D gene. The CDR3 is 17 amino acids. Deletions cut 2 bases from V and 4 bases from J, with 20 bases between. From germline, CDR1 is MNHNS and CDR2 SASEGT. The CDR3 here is CASSEWVPGLGRETQYF. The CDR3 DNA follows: TGTGCCAGCAGTGAATGGGTCCCGGGCCTCGGACGAGAGACCCAGTACTTC.

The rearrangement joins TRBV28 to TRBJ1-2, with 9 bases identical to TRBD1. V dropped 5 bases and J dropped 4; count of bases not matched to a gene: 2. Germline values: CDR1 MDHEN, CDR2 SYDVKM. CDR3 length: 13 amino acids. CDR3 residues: CASSGQGFYGYTF. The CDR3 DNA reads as TGTGCCAGCAGTGGACAGGGGTTCTATGGCTACACCTTC.

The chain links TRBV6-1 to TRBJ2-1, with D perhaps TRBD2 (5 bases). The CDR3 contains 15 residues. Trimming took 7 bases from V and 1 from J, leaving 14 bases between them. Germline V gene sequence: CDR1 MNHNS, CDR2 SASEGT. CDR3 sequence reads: CASKELGLSYNEQFF. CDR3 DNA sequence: TGTGCCAGCAAGGAGCTCGGACTGTCCTACAATGAGCAGTTCTTC.

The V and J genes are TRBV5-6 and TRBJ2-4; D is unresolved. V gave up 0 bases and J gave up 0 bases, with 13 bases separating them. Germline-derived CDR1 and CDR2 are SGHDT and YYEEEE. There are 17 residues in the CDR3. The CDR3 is CASSLAKGRIAKNIQYF. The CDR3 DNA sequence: TGTGCCAGCAGCTTGGCCAAGGGCAGGATAGCCAAAAACATTCAGTACTTC.

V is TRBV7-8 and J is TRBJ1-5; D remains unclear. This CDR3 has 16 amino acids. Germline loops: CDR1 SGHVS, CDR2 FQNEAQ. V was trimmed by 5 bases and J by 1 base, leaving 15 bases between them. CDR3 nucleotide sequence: TGTGCCAGCAGCCTGGCGGGAGGCTCCAGCAATCAGCCCCAGCATTTT. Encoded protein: CASSLAGGSSNQPQHF. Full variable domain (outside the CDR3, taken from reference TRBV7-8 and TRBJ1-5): GAGVSQSPRYKVAKRGQDVALRCDPISGHVSLFWYQQALGQGPEFLTYFQNEAQLDKSGLPSDRFFAERPEGSVSTLKIQRTQQEDSAVYLCASSLAGGSSNQPQHFGDGTRLSIL.

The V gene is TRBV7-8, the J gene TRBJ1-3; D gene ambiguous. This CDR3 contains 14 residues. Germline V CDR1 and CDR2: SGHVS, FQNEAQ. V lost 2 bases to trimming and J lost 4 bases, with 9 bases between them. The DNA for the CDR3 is TGTGCCAGCAGCTTACTCGGACGGGGAAACACCATATATTTT. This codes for CASSLLGRGNTIYF.

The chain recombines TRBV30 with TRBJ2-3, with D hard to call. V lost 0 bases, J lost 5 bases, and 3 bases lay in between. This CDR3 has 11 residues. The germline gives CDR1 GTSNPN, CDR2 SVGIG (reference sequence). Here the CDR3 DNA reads TGTGCCTGGAGTGTTGTAGATACGCAGTATTTT. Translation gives CAWSVVDTQYF.

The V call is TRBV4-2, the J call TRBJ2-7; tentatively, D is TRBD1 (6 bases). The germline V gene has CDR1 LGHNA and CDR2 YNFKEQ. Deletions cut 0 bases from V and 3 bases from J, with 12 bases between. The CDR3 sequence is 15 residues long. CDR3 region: CASSQESRGIYEQYF. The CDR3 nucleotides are TGTGCCAGCAGCCAAGAGTCTAGGGGGATCTACGAGCAGTACTTC.

The CDR3 DNA sequence: TGTGCCAGCAGCTTCTGGCCCGACATAAACGGAAACACCATATATTTT. Translation gives CASSFWPDINGNTIYF. V and J are TRBV7-9 and TRBJ1-3; D not certain. The V and J ends lost 3 bases and 4 bases respectively, with 16 bases between them. CDR1 is SEHNR and CDR2 is FQNEAQ in the germline V gene (reference sequence). The CDR3 runs to 16 residues.

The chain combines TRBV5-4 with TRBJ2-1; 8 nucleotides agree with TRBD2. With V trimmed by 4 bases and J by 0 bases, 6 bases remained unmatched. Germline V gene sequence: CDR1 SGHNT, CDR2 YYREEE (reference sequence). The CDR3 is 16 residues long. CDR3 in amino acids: CASSLRRGASYNEQFF. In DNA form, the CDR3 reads TGTGCCAGCAGCCTCCGGCGGGGGGCCTCCTACAATGAGCAGTTCTTC.

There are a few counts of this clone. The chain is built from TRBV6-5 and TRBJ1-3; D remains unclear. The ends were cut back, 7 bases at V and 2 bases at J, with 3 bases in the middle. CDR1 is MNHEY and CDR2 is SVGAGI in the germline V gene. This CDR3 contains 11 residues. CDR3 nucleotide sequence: TGTGCCAGCACCGCTGGAAACACCATATATTTT. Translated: CASTAGNTIYF.

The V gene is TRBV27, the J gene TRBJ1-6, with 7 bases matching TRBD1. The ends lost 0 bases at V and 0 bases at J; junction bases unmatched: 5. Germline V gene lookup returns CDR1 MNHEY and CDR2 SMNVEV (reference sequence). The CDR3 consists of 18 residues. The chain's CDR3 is CASSLSGQRDSYNSPLHF. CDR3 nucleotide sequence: TGTGCCAGCAGTTTATCGGGACAGCGGGACTCCTATAATTCACCCCTCCACTTT.

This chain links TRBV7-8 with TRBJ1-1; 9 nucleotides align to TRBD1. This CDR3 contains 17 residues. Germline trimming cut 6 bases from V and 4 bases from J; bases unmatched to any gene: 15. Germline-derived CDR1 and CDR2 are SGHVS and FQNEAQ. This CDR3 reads CASRQDRGRVERTEAFF. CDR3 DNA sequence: TGTGCCAGCAGACAGGACAGGGGTCGCGTCGAGCGCACTGAAGCTTTCTTT.

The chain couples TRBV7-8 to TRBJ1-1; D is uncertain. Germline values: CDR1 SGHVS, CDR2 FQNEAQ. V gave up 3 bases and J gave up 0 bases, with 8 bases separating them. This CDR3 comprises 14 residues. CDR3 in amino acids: CASSFGDMNTEAFF. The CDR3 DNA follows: TGTGCCAGCAGCTTCGGAGACATGAACACTGAAGCTTTCTTT.

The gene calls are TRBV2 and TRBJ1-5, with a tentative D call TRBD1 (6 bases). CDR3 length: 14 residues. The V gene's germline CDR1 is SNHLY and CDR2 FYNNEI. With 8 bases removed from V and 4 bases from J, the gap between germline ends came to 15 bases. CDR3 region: CASRPYRENQPQHF. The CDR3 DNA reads TGTGCCAGCCGACCCTACAGGGAAAATCAGCCCCAGCATTTT.

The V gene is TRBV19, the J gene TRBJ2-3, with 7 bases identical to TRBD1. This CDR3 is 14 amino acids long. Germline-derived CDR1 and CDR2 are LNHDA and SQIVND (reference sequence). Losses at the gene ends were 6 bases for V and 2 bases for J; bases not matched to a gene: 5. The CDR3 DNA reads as TGTGCCAGTAGGCAAGACAGGGACACAGATACGCAGTATTTT. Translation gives CASRQDRDTDTQYF. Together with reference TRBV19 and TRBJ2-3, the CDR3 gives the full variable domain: DGGITQSPKYLFRKEGQNVTLSCEQNLNHDAMYWYRQDPGQGLRLIYYSQIVNDFQKGDIAEGYSVSREKKESFPLTVTSAQKNPTAFYLCASRQDRDTDTQYFGPGTRLTVL.

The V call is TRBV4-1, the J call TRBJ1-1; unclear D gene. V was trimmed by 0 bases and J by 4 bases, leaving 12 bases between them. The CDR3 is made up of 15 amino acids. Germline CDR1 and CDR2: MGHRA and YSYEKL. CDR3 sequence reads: CASSQDETRGTEAFF. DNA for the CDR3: TGCGCCAGCAGCCAAGACGAGACCCGGGGCACTGAAGCTTTCTTT.